These T cell receptor beta chains were read from a single sample in a study of T cells in Graves' hyperthyroidism and ophthalmopathy. One entry per CDR3 protein, called by TCRdb with MiXCR from the multiplex PCR reads. Counted here are under 800,000 distinct CDR3 sequences, roughly 15% occurring once; the ten biggest clones make up roughly 10%. The sequenced sample consisted of blood. Source of these receptors: a woman aged 18-29 years with Graves' hyperthyroidism. The CDR3 runs from the conserved cysteine through the conserved F or W. The order of the fields is V gene, J gene, D gene, CDR3 protein. The D gene is left open where the match is weak.

TRBV24-1	TRBJ2-3	TRBD1	CATRTGGEDTQYF
TRBV24-1	TRBJ2-3	NA	CATSDLPQVGFTDTQYF
TRBV2	TRBJ2-2	NA	CASKRGEALPGELFF
TRBV28	TRBJ1-2	NA	CASSLRHPTNYGYTF
TRBV13	TRBJ2-7	NA	CASSLGRAGRTYEQYF
TRBV3-1	TRBJ2-3	NA	CASSQDGGNTQYF
TRBV6-1	TRBJ2-7	TRBD2	CASRGLAGHYEQYF
TRBV7-8	TRBJ2-7	TRBD2	CASSFRSGLVYEQYF
TRBV28	TRBJ2-1	NA	CASSLEEGASQGNEQFF
TRBV18	TRBJ1-1	NA	CASSQTDRLEAFF
TRBV6-2/TRBV6-3	TRBJ1-1	NA	CASRRELRLNTEAFF
TRBV11-2	TRBJ2-1	TRBD2	CASSSLLRGVNEQFF
TRBV20-1	TRBJ2-5	TRBD2	CSARHLAGVVETQYF
TRBV28	TRBJ2-4	NA	CASRDARGAKNIQYF
TRBV14	TRBJ2-2	NA	CASRAAGTGELFF
TRBV7-9	TRBJ2-1	TRBD1	CASSPRDRALNEQFF
TRBV29-1	TRBJ2-7	NA	CSVETGNSYEQYF
TRBV11-2	TRBJ2-7	NA	CASSSIIGSSYEQYF
TRBV5-1	TRBJ2-5	TRBD1	CASSLVPGQQETQYF
TRBV5-4	TRBJ2-3	NA	CASRRGLSTDTQYF
TRBV7-9	TRBJ2-5	TRBD2	CAIPAGEVTQYF
TRBV24-1	TRBJ2-1	NA	CATSDQNEQFF
TRBV9	TRBJ2-3	NA	CASSVARTDTQYF
TRBV30	TRBJ2-7	NA	CAWTDLSLVDEQYF
TRBV11-3	TRBJ2-3	NA	CASSLDQSTDTQYF
TRBV7-8	TRBJ2-7	NA	CASSLDYWLLSSYEQYF
TRBV7-9	TRBJ1-2	TRBD1	CASSKSGQPGYGYTF